These 29 T cell receptor beta chains came from one sample sequenced in a study of CD8 T cells in ankylosing spondylitis. For these TCRs, the target antigens are not known. General study findings and limits: In ankylosing spondylitis blood, a motif of eight highly homologous TCR beta variants appeared characteristic.

TCRdb called the 5' RACE reads again in MiXCR, with one record for every CDR3 protein. The sample yields some 400,000 distinct CDR3 sequences, around 20% seen once. Sequenced: blood, either unsorted or a sorted T cell fraction (not recorded which). These receptors all come from a male donor with ankylosing spondylitis.

This sequence joins TRBV19 and TRBJ2-2; 8 bases are a match to TRBD1. CDR1 is LNHDA and CDR2 is SQIVND in the germline V gene (reference sequence). This CDR3 region has 12 residues. V gave up 8 bases and J gave up 5 bases; unmatched junction bases: 1. The CDR3 spells CASGDRTGELFF. In nucleotides, the CDR3 is TGTGCCAGTGGGGACAGGACCGGGGAGCTGTTTTTT.

This chain uses TRBV5-6 with TRBJ2-3; TRBD2 is a possible D gene (6 bases). Trimming left V 3 bases short and J 4 bases short, with 12 bases between. Germline CDR1 is SGHDT and CDR2 is YYEEEE. CDR3 length: 14 residues. The CDR3 reads CASSSSPGADTQYF. CDR3 DNA sequence: TGTGCCAGCAGCTCCTCTCCGGGAGCAGATACGCAGTATTTT.

The chain couples TRBV14 to TRBJ1-4; D remains unclear. Germline CDR1 and CDR2: SGHDN and FVKESK. This CDR3 has 15 amino acids. Between the trimmed V and J ends, which lost 0 bases and 7 bases, there was a span of 12 bases. Here the CDR3 reads CASSQDLSGFEKLFF. CDR3 nucleotides: TGTGCCAGCAGCCAAGATCTTTCGGGATTTGAAAAACTGTTTTTT.

This rearrangement joins TRBV9 to TRBJ2-7; possible D gene TRBD2, 5 bases. The CDR3 has 13 amino acids. V shed 0 bases and J shed 11 bases, with 15 bases lying between them. Germline lookup yields CDR1 SGDLS and CDR2 YYNGEE. The CDR3 region is CASSVGEQGSKYF. CDR3 bases: TGTGCCAGCAGCGTAGGGGAGCAAGGGAGTAAGTACTTC.

This clonotype was observed many times. V and J are TRBV5-1 and TRBJ2-5; D gene ambiguous. V was shortened by 2 bases and J by 1 base, with 0 bases between the two germline ends. CDR1 and CDR2 from the germline V gene are SGHRS and YFSETQ. The CDR3 is 11 amino acids. The CDR3 DNA sequence: TGCGCCAGCAGCTTCCAAGAGACCCAGTACTTC. It translates to CASSFQETQYF.

This chain connects TRBV7-9 to TRBJ1-5; perhaps TRBD1 as D (6 bases). CDR1 and CDR2 (germline): SEHNR, FQNEAQ (reference sequence). This CDR3 has 15 amino acids. The V end was cut by 0 bases, the J end by 2 bases, with 8 bases between. DNA for the CDR3: TGTGCCAGCAGCTTAGCGCCAGGGGGCAATCAGCCCCAGCATTTT. This translates into CASSLAPGGNQPQHF.

The V gene is TRBV6-5, the J gene TRBJ1-2, with 8 bases aligning to TRBD1. The CDR3 is made up of 16 amino acids. Per germline, CDR1 MNHEY and CDR2 SVGAGI. The junction had 10 bases not matched to a gene; V was cut back by 0 bases and J by 7 bases. CDR3 residues: CASSYSPAGGLLGYTF. CDR3 nucleotides: TGTGCCAGCAGTTACTCGCCGGCAGGGGGCCTTCTTGGCTACACCTTC.

This clonotype was counted between two and nine times. The rearrangement uses TRBV20-1 and TRBJ2-1; D gene uncertain. The CDR3 sequence is 15 residues long. CDR1 and CDR2 (germline): DFQATT, SNEGSKA (reference sequence). Trimming shortened V by 3 bases and J by 6 bases, and 18 bases separated the two germline ends. This CDR3 reads CSASLTYKGSNEQFF. As DNA, the CDR3 is TGCAGTGCTAGCCTAACATACAAGGGATCCAATGAGCAGTTCTTC.

The chain recombines TRBV7-3 with TRBJ2-7; TRBD2 agrees at 9 bases. From germline, CDR1 is SGHTA and CDR2 FQGTGA. V dropped 5 bases and J dropped 4; count of bases not matched to a gene: 9. The CDR3 consists of 15 residues. CDR3 amino acids: CASSRSPGLAYEQYF. As DNA, the CDR3 is TGTGCCAGCAGCCGTTCCCCGGGACTAGCTTACGAGCAGTACTTC.

The V and J genes are TRBV5-1 and TRBJ1-1; 7 nucleotides align to TRBD1. With 1 base clipped from V and 7 bases from J, the junction kept 1 base outside the gene matches. Germline lookup yields CDR1 SGHRS and CDR2 YFSETQ. The CDR3 length is 12 residues. The CDR3 bases are TGCGCCAGCAGCTTGCGACAGGGTGAAGCTTTCTTT. Its translation: CASSLRQGEAFF.

The chain has TRBV18 and TRBJ1-2; 9 nucleotides line up with TRBD1. Germline trimming cut 3 bases from V and 9 bases from J; bases unmatched to any gene: 14. This CDR3 is built from 16 residues. Germline assignment: CDR1 KGHSH and CDR2 LQKENI. The CDR3 loop is CASSPQAGTGSRRYTF. CDR3 coding DNA: TGTGCCAGCTCACCCCAAGCCGGGACAGGGTCGAGGCGCTACACCTTC.

This clonotype was counted only a few times. The chain recombines TRBV3-1 with TRBJ2-7; tentatively, D is TRBD1 (5 bases). This CDR3 region has 14 residues. The germline CDR1 and CDR2 sequences are LGHDT and YNNKEL (reference sequence). Between the trimmed V and J ends, which lost 5 bases and 2 bases, there was a span of 13 bases. The CDR3 is CASSRGSNAYEQYF. The CDR3 nucleotides are TGTGCCAGCAGCAGGGGATCCAACGCCTACGAGCAGTACTTC.

V gene TRBV5-1 combines with J gene TRBJ2-7; D may correspond to TRBD1 or TRBD2 (5 bases each). CDR3 size: 15 residues. The V end was cut by 1 base, the J end by 0 bases, with 11 bases between. The germline CDR1 and CDR2 sequences are SGHRS and YFSETQ. DNA of the CDR3: TGCGCCAGCAGCTTGACTCGGGACCACTCCTACGAGCAGTACTTC. Its protein is CASSLTRDHSYEQYF. The entire variable domain, with the rest obtained from reference TRBV5-1 and TRBJ2-7, is as follows: KAGVTQTPRYLIKTRGQQVTLSCSPISGHRSVSWYQQTPGQGLQFLFEYFSETQRNKGNFPGRFSGRQFSNSRSEMNVSTLELGDSALYLCASSLTRDHSYEQYFGPGTRLTVT.

The chain couples TRBV29-1 to TRBJ1-3, with TRBD1 identical over 7 bases. This CDR3 comprises 12 residues. Germline V gene lookup returns CDR1 SQVTM and CDR2 ANQGSEA. V gave up 6 bases and J gave up 2 bases; unmatched junction bases: 1. In nucleotides, the CDR3 is TGCAGCGTGCAGGGGGCTGGAAACACCATATATTTT. This encodes CSVQGAGNTIYF. The full variable domain, with the rest looked up from reference TRBV29-1 and TRBJ1-3, is SAVISQKPSRDICQRGTSLTIQCQVDSQVTMMFWYRQQPGQSLTLIATANQGSEATYESGFVIDKFPISRPNLTFSTLTVSNMSPEDSSIYLCSVQGAGNTIYFGEGSWLTVV.

This clonotype showed up just a few times. V and J are TRBV11-2 and TRBJ2-1, with 13 bases aligning to TRBD2. This CDR3 has 15 residues. V shed 6 bases, J shed 15 bases, and the junction held 14 bases outside the gene matches. Per germline, CDR1 SGHAT and CDR2 FQNNGV. The CDR3 here is CASSSTSGRADLRFF. The DNA of the CDR3 is TGTGCCAGCAGTTCTACTAGCGGGAGGGCCGATCTACGGTTCTTC.

The rearrangement links TRBV7-8 to TRBJ2-5; D remains ambiguous. Trimming shortened V by 3 bases and J by 5 bases, and 16 bases separated the two germline ends. Germline assignment: CDR1 SGHVS and CDR2 FQNEAQ. The CDR3 runs 15 residues. The CDR3: CASSFAVLGRETQYF. The DNA of the CDR3 is TGTGCCAGCAGCTTTGCGGTGCTGGGCCGGGAGACCCAGTACTTC. The complete variable domain, with remaining parts taken from reference TRBV7-8 and TRBJ2-5, reads GAGVSQSPRYKVAKRGQDVALRCDPISGHVSLFWYQQALGQGPEFLTYFQNEAQLDKSGLPSDRFFAERPEGSVSTLKIQRTQQEDSAVYLCASSFAVLGRETQYFGPGTRLLVL.

This chain uses TRBV5-1 with TRBJ2-7; tentatively, D is TRBD1 (6 bases). Germline CDR1 is SGHRS and CDR2 is YFSETQ. The CDR3 is 15 amino acids. Trimming took off 0 bases at V and 5 bases at J, with 15 bases between the two ends. The CDR3 coding sequence is TGCGCCAGCAGCTTGGAAGGGGACACCTATAACGAGCAGTACTTC. It encodes CASSLEGDTYNEQYF.

V usage is TRBV5-1 and J usage is TRBJ1-2, with a weak D call TRBD1 (5 bases). CDR3 size: 17 residues. V lost 3 bases and J lost 1, with 19 bases in between. CDR1 and CDR2 from the germline V gene are SGHRS and YFSETQ. CDR3 DNA: TGCGCCAGCAGCTCTGAAGGGACTCCGAATTTTAACTATGGCTACACCTTC. Translation gives CASSSEGTPNFNYGYTF.

The chain joins TRBV6-1 to TRBJ1-3, with 8 bases matching TRBD1. Germline V gene sequence: CDR1 MNHNS, CDR2 SASEGT. V dropped 5 bases and J dropped 0; count of bases not matched to a gene: 3. This CDR3 is built from 15 residues. DNA for the CDR3: TGTGCCAGCAGTAGGACAGGGCGCTCTGGAAACACCATATATTTT. Translation: CASSRTGRSGNTIYF.

A few counts support this clonotype. The chain links TRBV14 to TRBJ1-1; D is possibly TRBD1 (5 bases). V lost 1 base and J 4 bases, leaving 7 bases between the germline ends. There are 13 residues in the CDR3. CDR1 SGHDN and CDR2 FVKESK come from the germline V gene. This chain's CDR3 is CASSQVRGTEAFF. CDR3 nucleotide sequence: TGTGCCAGCAGCCAAGTAAGGGGCACTGAAGCTTTCTTT.

Concerning this clonotype: Germline and junction disagree at one end, which may indicate a read error. The chain combines TRBV5-1 with TRBJ2-3, with 13 bases that match TRBD2. Germline-derived CDR1 and CDR2 are SGHRS and YFSETQ. This CDR3 comprises 16 residues. The CDR3 DNA reads TGCGCCAGCAGCTCGGGACTAGCGGGAAGCATAGATACGCAGTATTTT. Its protein is CASSSGLAGSIDTQYF.

The chain carries TRBV7-2 and TRBJ2-7, with 9 bases aligning to TRBD2. J was trimmed by 6 bases and V by 1 base; bases with no gene match: 7. Per the germline V gene, CDR1 is SGHTA and CDR2 is FQGNSA. The CDR3 extends over 15 amino acids. CDR3 nucleotide sequence: TGTGCCAGCAGCTTAGTGGCTAGCGGGATTAGCGAGCAGTACTTC. Encoded protein: CASSLVASGISEQYF.

This clonotype has only a few counts. V is TRBV3-1 and J is TRBJ2-7; 15 nucleotides match TRBD2. The CDR3 totals 17 residues. Germline V gene lookup returns CDR1 LGHDT and CDR2 YNNKEL (reference sequence). The ends lost 8 bases at V and 7 bases at J; junction bases unmatched: 15. This CDR3 is CASASKGTSGGLVEQYF. The CDR3 bases are TGTGCCAGCGCAAGTAAGGGGACTAGCGGGGGGCTCGTGGAGCAGTACTTC.

There are a few counts of this clonotype. The chain links TRBV7-2 to TRBJ2-1; 7 bases match TRBD1. This CDR3 comprises 14 residues. V was clipped by 3 bases and J by 6 bases; unmatched bases: 5. Germline values: CDR1 SGHTA, CDR2 FQGNSA. The CDR3: CASSFGQVGNEQFF. The CDR3 DNA sequence: TGTGCCAGCAGCTTCGGACAGGTCGGCAATGAGCAGTTCTTC.

The gene calls are TRBV24-1 and TRBJ2-3; TRBD2 is a possible D gene (5 bases). V was cut by 4 bases and J by 1 base, with 17 bases left in between. This CDR3 comprises 17 residues. Germline values: CDR1 KGHDR, CDR2 SFDVKD. DNA of the CDR3: TGTGCCACCAGTGACCCCCCGAGCAGCGGAGGCACAGATACGCAGTATTTT. It encodes CATSDPPSSGGTDTQYF.

Regarding this clonotype: At one boundary the junction diverges from the germline segment, which might be a read error. The rearrangement links TRBV7-2 to TRBJ2-2, with 7 bases fitting TRBD1. Germline CDR1 reads SGHTA; CDR2 reads FQGNSA. This CDR3 is built from 15 residues. The CDR3 DNA is TGTGCCAGCAGCTTAGAGGGGGCGAAGACCGGGGAGCTGTTTTTT. This translates into CASSLEGAKTGELFF.

The CDR3 sequence: CAISGGQSGEQYF. The CDR3 DNA follows: TGTGCCATCAGTGGGGGACAGTCGGGGGAGCAGTACTTC. The chain combines TRBV10-3 with TRBJ2-7, with TRBD1 matching over 7 bases. CDR3 size: 13 residues. V trimming: 4 bases; J trimming: 7 bases; junction bases outside the gene matches: 7. CDR1 and CDR2 (germline): ENHRY, SYGVKD.

CDR3 region: CASSLVGYTEAFF. The CDR3 nucleotides are TGCGCCAGCAGCTTGGTGGGATACACTGAAGCTTTCTTT. The J gene is TRBJ1-1, the V gene TRBV5-1; D not certain. The ends were cut back, 0 bases at V and 3 bases at J, with 6 bases in the middle. The CDR3 contains 13 residues. The germline V gene encodes CDR1 SGHRS and CDR2 YFSETQ.

The chain links TRBV5-1 to TRBJ1-6; 8 bases align to TRBD1. Germline CDR1 and CDR2: SGHRS and YFSETQ. This CDR3 is built from 13 residues. Trimming at V came to 7 bases and at J to 7 bases, leaving 4 bases not matched to a gene. CDR3 coding DNA: TGCGCCAGCGGCACAGGGGGAAATTCACCCCTCCACTTT. The encoded protein is CASGTGGNSPLHF.